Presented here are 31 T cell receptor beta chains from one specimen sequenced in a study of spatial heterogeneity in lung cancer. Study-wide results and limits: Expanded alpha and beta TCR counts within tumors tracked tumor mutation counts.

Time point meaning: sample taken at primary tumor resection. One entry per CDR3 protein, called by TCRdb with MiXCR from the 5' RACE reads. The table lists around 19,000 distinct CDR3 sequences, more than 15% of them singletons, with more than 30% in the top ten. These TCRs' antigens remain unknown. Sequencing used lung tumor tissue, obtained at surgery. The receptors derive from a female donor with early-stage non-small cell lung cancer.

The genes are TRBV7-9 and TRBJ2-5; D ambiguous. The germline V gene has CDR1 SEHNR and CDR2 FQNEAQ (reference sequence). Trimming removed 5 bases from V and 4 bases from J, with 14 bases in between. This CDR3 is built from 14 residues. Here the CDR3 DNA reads TGTGCCAGCAGCCCCCCCCCAGCGTCAGAGACCCAGTACTTC. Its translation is CASSPPPASETQYF.

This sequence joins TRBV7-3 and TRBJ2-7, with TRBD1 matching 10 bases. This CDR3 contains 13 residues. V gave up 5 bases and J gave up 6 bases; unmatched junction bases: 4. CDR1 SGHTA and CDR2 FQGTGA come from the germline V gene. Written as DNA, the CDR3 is TGTGCCAGCAGCAAGAGACAGGGGGCCGAGCAGTACTTC. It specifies CASSKRQGAEQYF.

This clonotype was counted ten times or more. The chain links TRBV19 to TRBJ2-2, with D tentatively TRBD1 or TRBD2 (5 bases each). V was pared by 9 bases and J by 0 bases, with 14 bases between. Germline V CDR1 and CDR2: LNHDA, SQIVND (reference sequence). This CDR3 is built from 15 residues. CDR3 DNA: TGTGCCAGCACCCCGGGGCACCCGAACACCGGGGAGCTGTTTTTT. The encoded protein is CASTPGHPNTGELFF.

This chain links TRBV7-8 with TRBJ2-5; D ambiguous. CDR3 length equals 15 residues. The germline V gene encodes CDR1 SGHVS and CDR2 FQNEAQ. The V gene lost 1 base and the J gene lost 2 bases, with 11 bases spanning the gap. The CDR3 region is CASSLGVRPQETQYF. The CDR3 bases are TGTGCCAGCAGCTTAGGCGTTAGACCTCAAGAGACCCAGTACTTC. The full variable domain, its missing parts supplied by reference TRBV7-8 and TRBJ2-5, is GAGVSQSPRYKVAKRGQDVALRCDPISGHVSLFWYQQALGQGPEFLTYFQNEAQLDKSGLPSDRFFAERPEGSVSTLKIQRTQQEDSAVYLCASSLGVRPQETQYFGPGTRLLVL.

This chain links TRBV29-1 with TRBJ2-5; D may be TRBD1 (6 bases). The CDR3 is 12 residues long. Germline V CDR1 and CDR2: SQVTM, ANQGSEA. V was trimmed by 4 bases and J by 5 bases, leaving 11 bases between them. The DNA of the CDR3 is TGCAGCGTTGGAGGGGGTAGGGAGACCCAGTACTTC. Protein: CSVGGGRETQYF.

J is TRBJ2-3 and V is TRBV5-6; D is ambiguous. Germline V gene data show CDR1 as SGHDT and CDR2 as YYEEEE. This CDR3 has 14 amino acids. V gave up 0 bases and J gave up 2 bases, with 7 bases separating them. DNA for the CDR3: TGTGCCAGCAGCTTGGCGGTTATCACAGATACGCAGTATTTT. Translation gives CASSLAVITDTQYF.

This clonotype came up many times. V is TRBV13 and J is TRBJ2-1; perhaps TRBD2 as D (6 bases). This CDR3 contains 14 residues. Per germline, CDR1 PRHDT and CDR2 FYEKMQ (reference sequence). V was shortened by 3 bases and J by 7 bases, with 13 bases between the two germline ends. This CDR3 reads CASSFLAGRNEQFF. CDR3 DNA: TGTGCCAGCAGCTTTTTGGCGGGACGGAATGAGCAGTTCTTC.

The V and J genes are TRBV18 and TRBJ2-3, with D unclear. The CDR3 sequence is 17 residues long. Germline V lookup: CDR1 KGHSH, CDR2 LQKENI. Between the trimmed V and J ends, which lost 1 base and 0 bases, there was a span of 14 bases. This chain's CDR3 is CASSPRGRATSTDTQYF. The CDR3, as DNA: TGTGCCAGCTCACCACGGGGAAGGGCGACTAGCACAGATACGCAGTATTTT. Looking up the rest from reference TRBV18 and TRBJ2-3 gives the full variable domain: NAGVMQNPRHLVRRRGQEARLRCSPMKGHSHVYWYRQLPEEGLKFMVYLQKENIIDESGMPKERFSAEFPKEGPSILRIQQVVRGDSAAYFCASSPRGRATSTDTQYFGPGTRLTVL.

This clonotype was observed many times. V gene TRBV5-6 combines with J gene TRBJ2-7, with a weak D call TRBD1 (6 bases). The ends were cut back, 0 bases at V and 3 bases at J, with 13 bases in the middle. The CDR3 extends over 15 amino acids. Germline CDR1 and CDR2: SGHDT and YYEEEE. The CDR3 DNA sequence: TGTGCCAGCAGCTTGGAGCCGGACAGCTACTACGAGCAGTACTTC. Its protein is CASSLEPDSYYEQYF. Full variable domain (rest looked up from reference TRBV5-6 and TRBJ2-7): DAGVTQSPTHLIKTRGQQVTLRCSPKSGHDTVSWYQQALGQGPQFIFQYYEEEERQRGNFPDRFSGHQFPNYSSELNVNALLLGDSALYLCASSLEPDSYYEQYFGPGTRLTVT.

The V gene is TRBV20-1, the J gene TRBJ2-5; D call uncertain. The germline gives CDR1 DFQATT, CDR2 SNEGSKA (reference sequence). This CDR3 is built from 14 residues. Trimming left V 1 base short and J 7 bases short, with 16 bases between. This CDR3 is CSARGSLSTGTQYF. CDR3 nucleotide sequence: TGCAGTGCTAGAGGTTCCCTCTCGACCGGGACCCAGTACTTC.

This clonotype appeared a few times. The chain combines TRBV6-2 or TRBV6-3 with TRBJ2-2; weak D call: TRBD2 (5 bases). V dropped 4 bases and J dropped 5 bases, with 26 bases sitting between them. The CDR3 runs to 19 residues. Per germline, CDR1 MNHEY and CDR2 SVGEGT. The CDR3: CASSLVGPYEGIWTGELFF. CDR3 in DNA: TGTGCCAGCAGTTTGGTCGGCCCCTACGAGGGCATTTGGACCGGGGAGCTGTTTTTT.

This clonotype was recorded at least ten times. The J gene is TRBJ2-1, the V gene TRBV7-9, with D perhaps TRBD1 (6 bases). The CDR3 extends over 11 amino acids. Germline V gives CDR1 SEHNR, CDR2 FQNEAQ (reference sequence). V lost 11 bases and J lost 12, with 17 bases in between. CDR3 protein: CACMGAGPQFF. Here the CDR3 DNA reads TGTGCCTGTATGGGGGCGGGCCCGCAGTTCTTC. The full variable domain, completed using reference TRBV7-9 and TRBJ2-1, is DTGVSQNPRHKITKRGQNVTFRCDPISEHNRLYWYRQTLGQGPEFLTYFQNEAQLEKSRLLSDRFSAERPKGSFSTLEIQRTEQGDSAMYLCACMGAGPQFFGPGTRLTVL.

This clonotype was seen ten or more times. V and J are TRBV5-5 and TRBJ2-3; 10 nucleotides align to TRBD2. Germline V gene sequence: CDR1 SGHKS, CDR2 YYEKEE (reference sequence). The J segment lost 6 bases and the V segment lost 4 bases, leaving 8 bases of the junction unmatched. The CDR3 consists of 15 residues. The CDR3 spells CASSPLPSGSDTQYF. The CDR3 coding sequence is TGTGCCAGCAGCCCTCTACCTAGCGGGAGTGATACGCAGTATTTT.

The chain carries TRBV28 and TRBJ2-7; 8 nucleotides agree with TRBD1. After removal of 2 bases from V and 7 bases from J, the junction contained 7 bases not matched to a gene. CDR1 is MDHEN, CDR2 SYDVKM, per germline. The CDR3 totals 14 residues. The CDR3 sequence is CASSLRQGAREQYF. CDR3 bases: TGTGCCAGCAGTTTACGGCAGGGGGCGCGGGAGCAGTACTTC.

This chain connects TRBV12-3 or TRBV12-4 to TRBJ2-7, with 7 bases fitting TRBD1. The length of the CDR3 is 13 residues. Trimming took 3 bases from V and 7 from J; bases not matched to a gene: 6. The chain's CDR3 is CASSFGTGVEQYF. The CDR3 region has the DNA TGTGCCAGCAGTTTCGGCACAGGGGTAGAGCAGTACTTC.

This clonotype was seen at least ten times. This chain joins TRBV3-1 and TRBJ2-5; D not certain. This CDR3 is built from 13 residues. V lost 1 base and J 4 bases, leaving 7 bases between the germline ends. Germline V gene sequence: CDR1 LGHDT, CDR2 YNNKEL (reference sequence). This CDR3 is CASSQGRLETQYF. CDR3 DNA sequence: TGTGCCAGCAGCCAAGGCAGGCTAGAGACCCAGTACTTC.

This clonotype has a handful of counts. Here the CDR3 DNA reads TGCAGCGTTGACGTGATAGCGGGAGGAGGTGAGCAGTACTTC. It codes for CSVDVIAGGGEQYF. The chain employs TRBV29-1 and TRBJ2-7; 10 bases agree with TRBD2. Per the germline V gene, CDR1 is SQVTM and CDR2 is ANQGSEA. The CDR3 is 14 amino acids. The junction had 9 bases not matched to a gene; V was cut back by 3 bases and J by 7 bases.

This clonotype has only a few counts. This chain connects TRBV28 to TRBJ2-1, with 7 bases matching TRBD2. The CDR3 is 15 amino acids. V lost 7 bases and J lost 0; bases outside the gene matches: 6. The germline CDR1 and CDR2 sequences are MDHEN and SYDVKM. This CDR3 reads CASTRAGSSYNEQFF. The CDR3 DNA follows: TGTGCCAGCACCCGAGCGGGGAGCTCCTACAATGAGCAGTTCTTC.

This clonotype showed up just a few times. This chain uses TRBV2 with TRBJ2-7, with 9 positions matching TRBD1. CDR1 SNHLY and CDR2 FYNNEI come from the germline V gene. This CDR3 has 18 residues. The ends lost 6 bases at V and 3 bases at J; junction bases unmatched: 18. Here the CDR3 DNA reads TGTGCCAGCAGGTATCGGGACAGGGCGTCTAGCGGCTTCTACGAGCAGTACTTC. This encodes CASRYRDRASSGFYEQYF.

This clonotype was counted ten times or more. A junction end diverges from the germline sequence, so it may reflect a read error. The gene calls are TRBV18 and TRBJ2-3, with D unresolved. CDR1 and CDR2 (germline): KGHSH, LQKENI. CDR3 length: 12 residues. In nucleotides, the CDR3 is TGTGCCAGCTCCCCACGGATTGAAACGCAGTATTTT. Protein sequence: CASSPRIETQYF.

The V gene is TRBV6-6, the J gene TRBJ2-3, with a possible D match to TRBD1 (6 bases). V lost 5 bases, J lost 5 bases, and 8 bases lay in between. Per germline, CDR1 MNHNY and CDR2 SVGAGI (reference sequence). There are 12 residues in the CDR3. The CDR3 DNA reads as TGTGCCAGCAGTCTACAGGGAGATACGCAGTATTTT. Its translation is CASSLQGDTQYF.

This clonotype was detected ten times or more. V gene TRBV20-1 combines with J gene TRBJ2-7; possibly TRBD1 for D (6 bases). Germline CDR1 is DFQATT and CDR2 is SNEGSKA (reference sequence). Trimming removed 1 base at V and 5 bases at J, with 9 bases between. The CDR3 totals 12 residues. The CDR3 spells CSARGYRDEQYF. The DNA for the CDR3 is TGCAGTGCTAGAGGGTACAGGGACGAGCAGTACTTC.

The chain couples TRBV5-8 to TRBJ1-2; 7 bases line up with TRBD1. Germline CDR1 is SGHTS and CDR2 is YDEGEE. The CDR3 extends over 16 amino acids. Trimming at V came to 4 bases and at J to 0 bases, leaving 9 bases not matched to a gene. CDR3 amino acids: CASSTLAGTANYGYTF. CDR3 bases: TGTGCCAGCAGCACATTGGCGGGGACAGCTAACTATGGCTACACCTTC. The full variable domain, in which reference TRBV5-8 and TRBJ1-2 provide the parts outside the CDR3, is EAGVTQSPTHLIKTRGQQATLRCSPISGHTSVYWYQQALGLGLQFLLWYDEGEERNRGNFPPRFSGRQFPNYSSELNVNALELEDSALYLCASSTLAGTANYGYTFGSGTRLTVV.

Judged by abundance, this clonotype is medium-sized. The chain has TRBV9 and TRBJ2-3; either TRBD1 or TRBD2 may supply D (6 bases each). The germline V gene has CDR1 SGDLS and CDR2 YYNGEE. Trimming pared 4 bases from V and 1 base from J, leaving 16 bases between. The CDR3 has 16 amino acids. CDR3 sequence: CASSPHGGGGTDTQYF. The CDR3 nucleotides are TGTGCCAGCAGCCCCCACGGGGGCGGGGGCACAGATACGCAGTATTTT.

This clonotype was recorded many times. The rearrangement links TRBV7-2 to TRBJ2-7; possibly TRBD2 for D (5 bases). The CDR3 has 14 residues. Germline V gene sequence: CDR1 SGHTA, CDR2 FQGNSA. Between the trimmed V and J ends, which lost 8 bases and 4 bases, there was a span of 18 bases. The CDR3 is CASLERAASYEQYF. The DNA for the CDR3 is TGTGCCAGCCTCGAGAGGGCGGCCTCGTACGAGCAGTACTTC.

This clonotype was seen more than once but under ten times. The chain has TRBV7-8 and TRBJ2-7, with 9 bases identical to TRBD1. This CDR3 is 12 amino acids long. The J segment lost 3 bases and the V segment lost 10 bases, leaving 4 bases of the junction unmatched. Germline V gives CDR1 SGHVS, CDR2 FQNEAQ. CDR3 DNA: TGTGCCACCGGGACAGGGATCTACGAGCAGTACTTC. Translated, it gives CATGTGIYEQYF.

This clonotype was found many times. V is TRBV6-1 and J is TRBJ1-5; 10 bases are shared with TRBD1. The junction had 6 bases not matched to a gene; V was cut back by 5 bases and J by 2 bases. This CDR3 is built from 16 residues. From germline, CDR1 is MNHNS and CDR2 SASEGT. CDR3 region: CASSYDRGLGNQPQHF. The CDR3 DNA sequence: TGTGCCAGCAGTTACGACAGGGGGCTTGGCAATCAGCCCCAGCATTTT.

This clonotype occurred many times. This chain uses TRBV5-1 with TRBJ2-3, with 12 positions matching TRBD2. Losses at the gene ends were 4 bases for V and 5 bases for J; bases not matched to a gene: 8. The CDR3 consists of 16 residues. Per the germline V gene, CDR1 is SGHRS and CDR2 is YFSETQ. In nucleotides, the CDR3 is TGCGCCAGCAGCGACCTAGCGGGAGGGGACCGAGATACGCAGTATTTT. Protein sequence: CASSDLAGGDRDTQYF.

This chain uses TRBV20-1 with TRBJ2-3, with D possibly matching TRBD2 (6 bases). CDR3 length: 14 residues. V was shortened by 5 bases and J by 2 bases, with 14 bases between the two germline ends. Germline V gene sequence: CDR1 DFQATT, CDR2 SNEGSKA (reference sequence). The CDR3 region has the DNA TGCAGTGCTCCCCGGCGGGGAAACACAGATACGCAGTATTTT. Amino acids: CSAPRRGNTDTQYF.

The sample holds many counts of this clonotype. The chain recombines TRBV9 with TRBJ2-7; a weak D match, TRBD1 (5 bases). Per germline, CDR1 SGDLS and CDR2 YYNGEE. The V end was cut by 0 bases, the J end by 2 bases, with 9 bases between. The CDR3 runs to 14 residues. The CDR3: CASSVGGGTYEQYF. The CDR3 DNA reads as TGTGCCAGCAGCGTAGGGGGCGGAACCTACGAGCAGTACTTC. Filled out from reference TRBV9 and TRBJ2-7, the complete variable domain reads DSGVTQTPKHLITATGQRVTLRCSPRSGDLSVYWYQQSLDQGLQFLIQYYNGEERAKGNILERFSAQQFPDLHSELNLSSLELGDSALYFCASSVGGGTYEQYFGPGTRLTVT.

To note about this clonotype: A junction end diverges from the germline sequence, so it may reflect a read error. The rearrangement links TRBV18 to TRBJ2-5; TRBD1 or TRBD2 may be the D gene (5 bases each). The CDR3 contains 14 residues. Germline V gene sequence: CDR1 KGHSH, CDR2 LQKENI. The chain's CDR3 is CARSPEGTAETQYF. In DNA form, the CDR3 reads TGTGCCAGATCACCGGAAGGGACGGCGGAGACCCAGTACTTC.